This TCR beta chain was obtained from a study of CXCR3-negative and CXCR3-positive naive CD8 T cells. The length of the CDR3 is 15 residues. Germline assignment: CDR1 SGHRS and CDR2 YFSETQ. The TRB cDNA libraries were prepared by 5' RACE with UMI labels. Each CDR3 protein gets one entry in TCRdb, which reprocessed the 5' RACE reads and gives no DNA. Its clone listing holds 92,000 or so distinct CDR3 sequences. The chain joins TRBV5-1 to TRBJ1-1. Sequencing was performed on naive CXCR3- CD8+ T cells from blood. Subset here: CD45RO-CCR7+CD27+CD95- naive CD8+ T cells lacking CXCR3 (TNR3-). The TCR originated in a human donor in good health. Some clones in this sample may be carry-over from other donors' samples. The CDR3 here is CATAPNTLLNTEAFF.